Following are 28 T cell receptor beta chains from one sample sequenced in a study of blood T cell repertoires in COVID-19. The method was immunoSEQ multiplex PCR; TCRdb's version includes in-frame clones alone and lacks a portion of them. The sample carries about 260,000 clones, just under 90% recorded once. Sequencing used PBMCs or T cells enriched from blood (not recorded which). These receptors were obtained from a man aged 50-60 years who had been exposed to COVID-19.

This chain's CDR3 is CASSFSGSSYNEQFF. The CDR3 DNA reads TGTGCCAGCAGCTTTAGCGGGAGCTCCTACAATGAGCAGTTCTTC. The rearrangement joins TRBV5-4 to TRBJ2-1; 9 bases are a match to TRBD2. The V and J ends lost 2 bases and 0 bases, in that order; junction bases with no gene match: 0. CDR3 size: 15 residues. Germline lookup yields CDR1 SGHNT and CDR2 YYREEE (reference sequence).

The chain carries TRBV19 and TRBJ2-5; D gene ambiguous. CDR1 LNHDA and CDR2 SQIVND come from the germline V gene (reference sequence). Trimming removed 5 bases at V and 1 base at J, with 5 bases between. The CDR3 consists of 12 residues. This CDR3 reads CASSASQETQYF. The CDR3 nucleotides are TGTGCCAGTAGTGCCAGCCAAGAGACCCAGTACTTC. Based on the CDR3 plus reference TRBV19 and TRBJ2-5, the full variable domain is DGGITQSPKYLFRKEGQNVTLSCEQNLNHDAMYWYRQDPGQGLRLIYYSQIVNDFQKGDIAEGYSVSREKKESFPLTVTSAQKNPTAFYLCASSASQETQYFGPGTRLLVL.

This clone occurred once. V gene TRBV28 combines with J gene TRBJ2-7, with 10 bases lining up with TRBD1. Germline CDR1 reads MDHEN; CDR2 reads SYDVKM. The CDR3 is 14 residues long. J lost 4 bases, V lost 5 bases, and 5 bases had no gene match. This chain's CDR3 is CASSGTGESYEQYV. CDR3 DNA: TGTGCCAGCAGTGGGACAGGGGAATCTTACGAGCAGTACGTC.

DNA of the CDR3: TGTGCCAGCAGCTTAGTATGGCGGGACCCCTACAATGAGCAGTTCTTC. Translating gives CASSLVWRDPYNEQFF. This chain joins TRBV7-2 and TRBJ2-1, with D perhaps matching TRBD2 (6 bases). The CDR3 loop spans 16 amino acids. The ends were cut back, 1 base at V and 2 bases at J, with 12 bases in the middle. Germline V gene sequence: CDR1 SGHTA, CDR2 FQGNSA.

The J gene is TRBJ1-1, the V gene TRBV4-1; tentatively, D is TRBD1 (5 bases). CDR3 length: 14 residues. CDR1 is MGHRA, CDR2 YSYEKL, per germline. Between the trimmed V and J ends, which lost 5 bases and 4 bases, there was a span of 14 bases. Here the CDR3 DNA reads TGCGCCAGCAGCTCGTTCCAGGGATTCACTGAAGCTTTCTTT. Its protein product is CASSSFQGFTEAFF.

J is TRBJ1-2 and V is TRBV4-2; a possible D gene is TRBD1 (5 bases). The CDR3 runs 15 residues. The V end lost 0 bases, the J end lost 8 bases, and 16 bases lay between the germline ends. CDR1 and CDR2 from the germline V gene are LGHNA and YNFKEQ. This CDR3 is CASSQDLGQGGGYTF. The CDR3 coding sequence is TGTGCCAGCAGCCAAGATCTGGGGCAGGGCGGAGGCTACACCTTC.

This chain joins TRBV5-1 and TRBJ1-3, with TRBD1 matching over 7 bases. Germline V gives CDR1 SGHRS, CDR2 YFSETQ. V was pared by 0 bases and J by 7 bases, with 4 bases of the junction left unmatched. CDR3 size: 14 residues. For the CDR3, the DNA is TGCGCCAGCAGCTTGGAAGGGGGCTTTAACACCATATATTTT. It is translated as CASSLEGGFNTIYF.

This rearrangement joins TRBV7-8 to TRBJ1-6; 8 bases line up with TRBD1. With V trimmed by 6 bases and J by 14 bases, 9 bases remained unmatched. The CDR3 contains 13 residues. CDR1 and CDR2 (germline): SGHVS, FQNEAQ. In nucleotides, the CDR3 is TGTGCCAGCAGACTAGGACAGGGCATGGCCCTCCACTTT. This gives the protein CASRLGQGMALHF.

The CDR3 reads CASSPHPGLSGELFF. CDR3 DNA: TGTGCCAGCAGCCCCCACCCTGGACTGTCCGGGGAGCTGTTTTTT. This chain uses TRBV9 with TRBJ2-2, with D possibly being TRBD2 (5 bases). V was shortened by 4 bases and J by 6 bases, with 16 bases between the two germline ends. CDR1 and CDR2 from the germline V gene are SGDLS and YYNGEE. The CDR3 spans 15 residues.

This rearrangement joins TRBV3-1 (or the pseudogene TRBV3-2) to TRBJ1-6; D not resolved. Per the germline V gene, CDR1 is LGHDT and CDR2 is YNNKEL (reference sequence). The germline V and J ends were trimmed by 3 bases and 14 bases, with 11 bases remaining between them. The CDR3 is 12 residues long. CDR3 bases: TGTGCCAGCAGCCAGGGCTCTTCGGCCCTCCACTTT. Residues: CASSQGSSALHF.

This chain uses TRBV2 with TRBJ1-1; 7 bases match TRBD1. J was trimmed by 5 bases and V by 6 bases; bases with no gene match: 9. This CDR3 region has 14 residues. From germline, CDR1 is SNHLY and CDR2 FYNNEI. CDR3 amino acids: CASRGQTGPTEAFF. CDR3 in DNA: TGTGCCAGCAGGGGACAGACAGGCCCGACTGAAGCTTTCTTT.

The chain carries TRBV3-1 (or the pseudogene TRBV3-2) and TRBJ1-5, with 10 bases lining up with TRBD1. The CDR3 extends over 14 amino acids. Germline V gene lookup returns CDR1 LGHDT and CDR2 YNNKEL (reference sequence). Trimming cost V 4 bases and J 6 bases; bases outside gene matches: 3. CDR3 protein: CASSPTGGSQPQHF. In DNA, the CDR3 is TGTGCCAGCAGCCCGACAGGGGGCAGTCAGCCCCAGCATTTT.

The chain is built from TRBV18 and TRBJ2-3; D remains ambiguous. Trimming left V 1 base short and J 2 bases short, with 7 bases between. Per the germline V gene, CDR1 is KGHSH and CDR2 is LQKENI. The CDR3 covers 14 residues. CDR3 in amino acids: CASSPLPHTDTQYF. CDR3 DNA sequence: TGTGCCAGCTCACCACTCCCCCACACAGATACGCAGTATTTT.

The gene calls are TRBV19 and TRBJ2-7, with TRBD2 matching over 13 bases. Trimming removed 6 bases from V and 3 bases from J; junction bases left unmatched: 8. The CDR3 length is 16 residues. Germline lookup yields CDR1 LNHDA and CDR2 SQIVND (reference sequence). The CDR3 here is CASSPSGLAGYYEQYF. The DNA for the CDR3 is TGTGCCAGTAGCCCCTCGGGACTAGCGGGATACTACGAGCAGTACTTC.

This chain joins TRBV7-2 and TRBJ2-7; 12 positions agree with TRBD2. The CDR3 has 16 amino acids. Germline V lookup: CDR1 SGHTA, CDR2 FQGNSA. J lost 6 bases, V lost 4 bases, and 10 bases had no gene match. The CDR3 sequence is CASSSATSGRICEQYV. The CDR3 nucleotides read TGTGCCAGCAGCTCTGCGACTAGCGGGAGAATCTGCGAGCAGTACGTC.

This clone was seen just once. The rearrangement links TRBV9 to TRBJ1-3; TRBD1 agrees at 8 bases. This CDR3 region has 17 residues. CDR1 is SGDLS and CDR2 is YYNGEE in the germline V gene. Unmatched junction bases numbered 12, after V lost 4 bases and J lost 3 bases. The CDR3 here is CASSSQSWTGYGNTIYF. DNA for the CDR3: TGTGCCAGCAGCTCCCAGAGTTGGACAGGGTATGGAAACACCATATATTTT. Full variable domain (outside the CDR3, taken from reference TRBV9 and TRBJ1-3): DSGVTQTPKHLITATGQRVTLRCSPRSGDLSVYWYQQSLDQGLQFLIQYYNGEERAKGNILERFSAQQFPDLHSELNLSSLELGDSALYFCASSSQSWTGYGNTIYFGEGSWLTVV.

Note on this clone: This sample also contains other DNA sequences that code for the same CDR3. Here the CDR3 DNA reads TGCGCCAGCAGCTTGCTAAGCTCCTACAATGAGCAGTTCTTC. This translates into CASSLLSSYNEQFF. The chain couples TRBV5-1 to TRBJ2-1; D ambiguous. The CDR3 runs 14 residues. Germline lookup yields CDR1 SGHRS and CDR2 YFSETQ. V lost 1 base and J 0 bases, leaving 5 bases between the germline ends. The full variable domain, in which reference TRBV5-1 and TRBJ2-1 provide the parts outside the CDR3, is KAGVTQTPRYLIKTRGQQVTLSCSPISGHRSVSWYQQTPGQGLQFLFEYFSETQRNKGNFPGRFSGRQFSNSRSEMNVSTLELGDSALYLCASSLLSSYNEQFFGPGTRLTVL.

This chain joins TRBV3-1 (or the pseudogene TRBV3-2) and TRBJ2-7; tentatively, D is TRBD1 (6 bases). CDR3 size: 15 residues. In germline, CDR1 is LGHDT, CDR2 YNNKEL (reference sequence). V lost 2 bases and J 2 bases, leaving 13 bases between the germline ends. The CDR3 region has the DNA TGTGCCAGCAGCCAAAGGGGGACGGACCCCTACGAGCAGTACTTC. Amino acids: CASSQRGTDPYEQYF.

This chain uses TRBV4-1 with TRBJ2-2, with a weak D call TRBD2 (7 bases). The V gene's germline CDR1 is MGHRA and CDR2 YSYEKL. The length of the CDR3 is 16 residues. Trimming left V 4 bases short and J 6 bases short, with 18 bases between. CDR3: CASSLGGGRLAGELFF. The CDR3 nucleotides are TGCGCCAGCAGCCTGGGAGGGGGAAGGCTCGCCGGGGAGCTGTTTTTT.

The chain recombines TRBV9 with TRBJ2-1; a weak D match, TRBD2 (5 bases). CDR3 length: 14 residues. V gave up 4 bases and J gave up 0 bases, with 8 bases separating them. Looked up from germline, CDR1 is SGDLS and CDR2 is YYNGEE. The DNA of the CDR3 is TGTGCCAGCAGCCGGAGGTCCTCCTACAATGAGCAGTTCTTC. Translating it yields CASSRRSSYNEQFF. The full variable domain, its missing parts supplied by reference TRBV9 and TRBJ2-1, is DSGVTQTPKHLITATGQRVTLRCSPRSGDLSVYWYQQSLDQGLQFLIQYYNGEERAKGNILERFSAQQFPDLHSELNLSSLELGDSALYFCASSRRSSYNEQFFGPGTRLTVL.

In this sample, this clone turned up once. The CDR3: CASSKARVKDTQYF. CDR3 nucleotide sequence: TGTGCCAGCAGCAAAGCTCGGGTCAAAGATACGCAGTATTTT. V gene TRBV21-1 combines with J gene TRBJ2-3; the D call of TRBD2 is as the table states it, not checked on the DNA. TRBV21-1 has pseudogene status. The CDR3 totals 14 residues.

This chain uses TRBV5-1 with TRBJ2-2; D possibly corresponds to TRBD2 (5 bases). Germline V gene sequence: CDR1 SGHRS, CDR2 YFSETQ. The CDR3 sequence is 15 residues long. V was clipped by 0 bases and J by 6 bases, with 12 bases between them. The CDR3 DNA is TGCGCCAGCAGCTTGGATAACTTCGGGGCCGGGGAGCTGTTTTTT. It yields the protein CASSLDNFGAGELFF.

Here the CDR3 DNA reads TGCGCCAGCAGGCACAGCATGAACACTGAAGCTTTCTTT. This sequence encodes CASRHSMNTEAFF. The rearrangement joins TRBV5-1 to TRBJ1-1; no clear D gene. V shed 5 bases and J shed 0 bases, with 8 bases lying between them. The CDR3 runs 13 residues. Germline V gene lookup returns CDR1 SGHRS and CDR2 YFSETQ.

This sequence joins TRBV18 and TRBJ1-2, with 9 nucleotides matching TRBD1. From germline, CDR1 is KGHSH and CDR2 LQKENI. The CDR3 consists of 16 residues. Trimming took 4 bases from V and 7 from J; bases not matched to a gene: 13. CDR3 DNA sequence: TGTGCCAGCTCACAGGACAGGGGAGGTATATCAAGTGGCTACACCTTC. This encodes CASSQDRGGISSGYTF.

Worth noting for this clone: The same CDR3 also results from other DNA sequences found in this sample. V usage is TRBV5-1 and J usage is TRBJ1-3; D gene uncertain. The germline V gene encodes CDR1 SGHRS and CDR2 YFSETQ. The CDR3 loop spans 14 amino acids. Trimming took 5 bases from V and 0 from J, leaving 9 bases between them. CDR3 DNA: TGCGCCAGCAGTGAAGCGAGCTCTGGAAACACCATATATTTT. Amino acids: CASSEASSGNTIYF. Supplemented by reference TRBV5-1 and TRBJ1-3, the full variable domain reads KAGVTQTPRYLIKTRGQQVTLSCSPISGHRSVSWYQQTPGQGLQFLFEYFSETQRNKGNFPGRFSGRQFSNSRSEMNVSTLELGDSALYLCASSEASSGNTIYFGEGSWLTVV.

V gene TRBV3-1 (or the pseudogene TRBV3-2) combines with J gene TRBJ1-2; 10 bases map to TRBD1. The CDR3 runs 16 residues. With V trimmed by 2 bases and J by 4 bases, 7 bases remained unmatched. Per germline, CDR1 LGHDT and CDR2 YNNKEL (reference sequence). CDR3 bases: TGTGCCAGCAGCCAATTCCGGGACAGGGGACCCTATGGCTACACCTTC. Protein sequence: CASSQFRDRGPYGYTF.

The CDR3 DNA sequence: TGTGCCAGCAGGGGGGTGGCAGGGGCGCCGAATTCACCCCTCCACTTT. Residues: CASRGVAGAPNSPLHF. The rearrangement joins TRBV2 to TRBJ1-6; maybe TRBD1 (6 bases). V was clipped by 6 bases and J by 7 bases, with 19 bases between them. Per germline, CDR1 SNHLY and CDR2 FYNNEI. The CDR3 extends over 16 amino acids. Using reference TRBV2 and TRBJ1-6 for the parts outside the CDR3, the full variable domain is EPEVTQTPSHQVTQMGQEVILRCVPISNHLYFYWYRQILGQKVEFLVSFYNNEISEKSEIFDDQFSVERPDGSNFTLKIRSTKLEDSAMYFCASRGVAGAPNSPLHFGNGTRLTVT.

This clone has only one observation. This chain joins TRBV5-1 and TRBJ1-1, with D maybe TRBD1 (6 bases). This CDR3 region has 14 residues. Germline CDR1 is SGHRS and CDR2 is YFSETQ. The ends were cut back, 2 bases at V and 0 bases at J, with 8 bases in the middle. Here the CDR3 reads CASSLRQVNTEAFF. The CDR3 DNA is TGCGCCAGCAGCTTACGACAGGTGAACACTGAAGCTTTCTTT.